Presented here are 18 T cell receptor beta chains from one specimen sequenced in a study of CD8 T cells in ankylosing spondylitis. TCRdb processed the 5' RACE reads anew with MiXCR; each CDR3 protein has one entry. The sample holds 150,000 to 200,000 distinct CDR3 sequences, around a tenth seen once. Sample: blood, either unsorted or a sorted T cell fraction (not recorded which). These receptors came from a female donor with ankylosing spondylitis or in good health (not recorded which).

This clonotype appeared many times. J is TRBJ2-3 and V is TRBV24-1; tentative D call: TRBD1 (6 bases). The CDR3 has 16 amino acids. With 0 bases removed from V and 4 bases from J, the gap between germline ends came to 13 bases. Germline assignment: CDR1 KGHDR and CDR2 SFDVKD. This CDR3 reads CATSDLADSASDTQYF. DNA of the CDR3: TGTGCCACCAGTGATTTGGCGGACAGCGCTTCAGATACGCAGTATTTT.

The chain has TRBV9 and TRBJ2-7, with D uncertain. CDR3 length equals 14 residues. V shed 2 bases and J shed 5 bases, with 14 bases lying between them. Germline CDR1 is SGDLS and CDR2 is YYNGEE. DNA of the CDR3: TGTGCCAGCAGCGTCGGTAATATGGTCCACGAGCAGTACTTC. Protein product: CASSVGNMVHEQYF.

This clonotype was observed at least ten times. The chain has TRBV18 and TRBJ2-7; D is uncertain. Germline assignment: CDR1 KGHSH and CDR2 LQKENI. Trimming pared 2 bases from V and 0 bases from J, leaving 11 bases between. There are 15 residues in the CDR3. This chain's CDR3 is CASSPWKGFSYEQYF. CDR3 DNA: TGTGCCAGCTCACCATGGAAAGGGTTCTCCTACGAGCAGTACTTC.

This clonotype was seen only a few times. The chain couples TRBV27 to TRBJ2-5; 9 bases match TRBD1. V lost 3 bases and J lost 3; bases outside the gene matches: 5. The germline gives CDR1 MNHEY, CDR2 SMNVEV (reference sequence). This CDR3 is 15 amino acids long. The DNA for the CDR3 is TGTGCCAGCAGTTTTCGCCGGGACAGGGAAGAGACCCAGTACTTC. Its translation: CASSFRRDREETQYF.

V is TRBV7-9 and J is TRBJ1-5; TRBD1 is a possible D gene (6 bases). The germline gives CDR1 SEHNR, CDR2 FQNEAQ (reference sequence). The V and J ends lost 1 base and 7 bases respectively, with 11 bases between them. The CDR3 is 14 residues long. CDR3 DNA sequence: TGTGCCAGCAGCTTAGAGGGGGGGACACAGCCCCAGCATTTT. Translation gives CASSLEGGTQPQHF. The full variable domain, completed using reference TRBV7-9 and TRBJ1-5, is DTGVSQNPRHKITKRGQNVTFRCDPISEHNRLYWYRQTLGQGPEFLTYFQNEAQLEKSRLLSDRFSAERPKGSFSTLEIQRTEQGDSAMYLCASSLEGGTQPQHFGDGTRLSIL.

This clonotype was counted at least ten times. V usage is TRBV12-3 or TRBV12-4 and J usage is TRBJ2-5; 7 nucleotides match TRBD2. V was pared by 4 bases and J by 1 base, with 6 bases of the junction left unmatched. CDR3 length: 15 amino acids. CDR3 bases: TGTGCCAGCAGTTGGACGGGAGGCCTCCAAGAGACCCAGTACTTC. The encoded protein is CASSWTGGLQETQYF.

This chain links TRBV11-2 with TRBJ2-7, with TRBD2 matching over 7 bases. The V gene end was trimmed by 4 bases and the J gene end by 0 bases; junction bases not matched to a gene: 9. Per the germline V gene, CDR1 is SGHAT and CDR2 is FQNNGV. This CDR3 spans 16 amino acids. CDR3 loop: CASSYFGLESSYEQYF. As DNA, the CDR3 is TGTGCCAGCAGCTACTTTGGACTAGAAAGCTCCTACGAGCAGTACTTC.

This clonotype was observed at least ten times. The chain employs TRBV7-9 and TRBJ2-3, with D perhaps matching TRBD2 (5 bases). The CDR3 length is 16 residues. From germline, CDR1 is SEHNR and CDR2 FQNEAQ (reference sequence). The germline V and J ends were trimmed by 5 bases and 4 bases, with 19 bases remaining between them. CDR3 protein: CASSPPRLLGSDTQYF. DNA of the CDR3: TGTGCCAGCAGCCCCCCCCGACTATTAGGATCAGATACGCAGTATTTT.

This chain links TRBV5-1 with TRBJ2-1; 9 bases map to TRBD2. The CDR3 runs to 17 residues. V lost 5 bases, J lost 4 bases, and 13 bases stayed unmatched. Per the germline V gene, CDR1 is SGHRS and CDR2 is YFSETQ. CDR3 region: CASSVSAGGPWYNEQFF. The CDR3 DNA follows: TGCGCCAGCAGTGTTTCGGCGGGAGGGCCGTGGTACAATGAGCAGTTCTTC.

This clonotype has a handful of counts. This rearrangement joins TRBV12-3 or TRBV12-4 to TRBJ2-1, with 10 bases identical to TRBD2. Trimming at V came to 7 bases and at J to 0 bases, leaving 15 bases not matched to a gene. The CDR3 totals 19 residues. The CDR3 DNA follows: TGTGCCAGCACCCCCTGGGGACTAGCGTCCTCGAGCTCCTACAATGAGCAGTTCTTC. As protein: CASTPWGLASSSSYNEQFF.

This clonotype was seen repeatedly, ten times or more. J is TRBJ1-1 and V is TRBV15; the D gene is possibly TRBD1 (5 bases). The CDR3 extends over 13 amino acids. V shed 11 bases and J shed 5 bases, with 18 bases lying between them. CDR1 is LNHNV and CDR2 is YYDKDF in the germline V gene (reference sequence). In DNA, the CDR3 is TGTGCCGCGACCGGGGCCCGGGGTACTGAAGCTTTCTTT. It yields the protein CAATGARGTEAFF.

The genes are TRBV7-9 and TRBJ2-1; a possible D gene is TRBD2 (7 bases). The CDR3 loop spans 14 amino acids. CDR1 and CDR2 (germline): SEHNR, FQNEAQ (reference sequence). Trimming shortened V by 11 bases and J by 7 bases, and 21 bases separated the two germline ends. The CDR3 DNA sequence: TGTGCCGTCAGCTCCTTTAAGGGGGGGAATGAGCAGTTCTTC. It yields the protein CAVSSFKGGNEQFF.

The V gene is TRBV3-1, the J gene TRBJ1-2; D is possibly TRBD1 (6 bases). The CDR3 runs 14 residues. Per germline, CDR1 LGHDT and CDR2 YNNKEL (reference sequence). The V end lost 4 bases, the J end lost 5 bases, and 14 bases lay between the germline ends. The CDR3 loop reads CASSPSWDTYGYTF. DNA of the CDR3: TGTGCCAGCAGCCCTTCCTGGGACACGTATGGCTACACCTTC.

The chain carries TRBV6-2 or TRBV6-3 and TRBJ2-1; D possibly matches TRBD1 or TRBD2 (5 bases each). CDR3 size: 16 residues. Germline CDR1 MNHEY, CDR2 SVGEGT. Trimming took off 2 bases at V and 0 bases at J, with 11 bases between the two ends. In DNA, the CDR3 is TGTGCCAGCAGTTACGGGGGACCGAGCTCCTACAATGAGCAGTTCTTC. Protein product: CASSYGGPSSYNEQFF.

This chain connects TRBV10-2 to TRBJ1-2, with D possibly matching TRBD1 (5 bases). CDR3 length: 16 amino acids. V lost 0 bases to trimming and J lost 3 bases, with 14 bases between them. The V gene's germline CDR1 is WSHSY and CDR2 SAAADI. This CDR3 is CASSESWRGDDYGYTF. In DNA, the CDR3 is TGCGCCAGCAGTGAGTCATGGCGAGGGGACGACTATGGCTACACCTTC.

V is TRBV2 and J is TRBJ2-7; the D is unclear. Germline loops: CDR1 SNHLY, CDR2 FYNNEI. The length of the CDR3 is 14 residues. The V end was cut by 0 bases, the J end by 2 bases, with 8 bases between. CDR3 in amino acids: CASSEAGLPYEQYF. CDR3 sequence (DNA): TGTGCCAGCAGTGAAGCTGGGCTGCCCTACGAGCAGTACTTC.

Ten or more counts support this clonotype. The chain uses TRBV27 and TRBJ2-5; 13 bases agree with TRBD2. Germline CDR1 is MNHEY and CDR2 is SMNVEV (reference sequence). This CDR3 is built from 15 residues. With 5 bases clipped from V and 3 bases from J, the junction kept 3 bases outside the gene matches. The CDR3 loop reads CASSLGTSGKETQYF. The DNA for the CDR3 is TGTGCCAGCAGTCTCGGGACTAGCGGGAAAGAGACCCAGTACTTC.

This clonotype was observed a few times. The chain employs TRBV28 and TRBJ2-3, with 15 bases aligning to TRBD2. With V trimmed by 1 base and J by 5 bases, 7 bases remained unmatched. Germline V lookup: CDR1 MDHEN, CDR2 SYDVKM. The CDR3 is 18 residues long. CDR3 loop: CASSLSTGLAGGRDTQYF. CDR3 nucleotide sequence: TGTGCCAGCAGTTTATCTACTGGACTAGCGGGAGGGAGAGATACGCAGTATTTT.